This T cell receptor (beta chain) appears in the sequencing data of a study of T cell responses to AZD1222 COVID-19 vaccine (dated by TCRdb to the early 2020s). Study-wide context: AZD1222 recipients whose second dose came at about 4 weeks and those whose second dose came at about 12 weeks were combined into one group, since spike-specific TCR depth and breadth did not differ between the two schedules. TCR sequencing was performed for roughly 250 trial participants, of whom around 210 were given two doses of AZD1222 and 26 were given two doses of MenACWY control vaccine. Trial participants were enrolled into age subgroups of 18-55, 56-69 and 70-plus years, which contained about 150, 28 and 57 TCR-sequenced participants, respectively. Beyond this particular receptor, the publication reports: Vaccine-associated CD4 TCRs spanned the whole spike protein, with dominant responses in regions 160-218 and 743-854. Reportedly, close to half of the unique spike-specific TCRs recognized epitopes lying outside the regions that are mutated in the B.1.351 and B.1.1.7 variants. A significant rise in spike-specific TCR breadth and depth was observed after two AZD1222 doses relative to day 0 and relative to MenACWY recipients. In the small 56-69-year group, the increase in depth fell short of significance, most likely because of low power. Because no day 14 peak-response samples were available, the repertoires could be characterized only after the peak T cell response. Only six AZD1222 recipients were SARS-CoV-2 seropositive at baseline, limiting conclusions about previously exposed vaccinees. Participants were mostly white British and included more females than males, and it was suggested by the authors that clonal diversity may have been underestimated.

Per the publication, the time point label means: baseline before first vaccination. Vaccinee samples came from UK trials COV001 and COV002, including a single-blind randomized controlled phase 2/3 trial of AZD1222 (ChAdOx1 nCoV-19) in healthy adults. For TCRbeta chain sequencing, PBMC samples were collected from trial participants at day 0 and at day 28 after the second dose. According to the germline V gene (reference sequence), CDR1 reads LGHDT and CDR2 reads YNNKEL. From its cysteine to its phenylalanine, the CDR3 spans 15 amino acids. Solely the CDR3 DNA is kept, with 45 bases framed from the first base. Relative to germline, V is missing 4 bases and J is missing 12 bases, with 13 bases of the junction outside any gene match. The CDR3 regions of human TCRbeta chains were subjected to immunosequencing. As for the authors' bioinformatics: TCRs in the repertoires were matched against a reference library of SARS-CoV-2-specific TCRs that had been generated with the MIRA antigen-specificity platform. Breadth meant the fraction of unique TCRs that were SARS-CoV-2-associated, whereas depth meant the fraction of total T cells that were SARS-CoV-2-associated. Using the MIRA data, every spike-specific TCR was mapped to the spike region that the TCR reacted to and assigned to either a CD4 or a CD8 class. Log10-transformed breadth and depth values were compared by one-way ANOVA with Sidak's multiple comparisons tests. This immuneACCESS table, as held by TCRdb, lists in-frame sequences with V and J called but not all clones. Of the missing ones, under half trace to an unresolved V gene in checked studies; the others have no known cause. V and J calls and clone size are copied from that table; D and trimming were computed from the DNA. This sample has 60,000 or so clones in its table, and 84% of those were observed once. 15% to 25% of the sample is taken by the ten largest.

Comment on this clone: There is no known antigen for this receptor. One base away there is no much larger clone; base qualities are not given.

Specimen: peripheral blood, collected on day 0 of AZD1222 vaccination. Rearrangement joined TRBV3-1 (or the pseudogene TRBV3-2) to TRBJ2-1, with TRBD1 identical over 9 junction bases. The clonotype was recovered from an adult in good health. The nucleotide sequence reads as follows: TGTGCCAGCAGCCTTCCGGACAGGGGCGTCTCAGGGCAGTTCTTC. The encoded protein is CASSLPDRGVSGQFF.